Below are 4 T cell receptor beta chains sequenced from a single sample in a study of blood T cell repertoires in COVID-19. Generated by immunoSEQ multiplex PCR, the TCRdb table keeps only in-frame clones and is missing some. The profile covers 200,000 to 250,000 clones, with about 83% appearing a single time and about 4.6% taken by the ten largest. The sequenced sample was PBMCs or T cells enriched from blood (not recorded which). These receptor sequences come from a woman aged 45-59 years who had been exposed to COVID-19.

This clone was seen once. V and J are TRBV19 and TRBJ1-5; D gene ambiguous. Trimming removed 5 bases from V and 0 bases from J, with 8 bases in between. The CDR3 covers 14 residues. Germline V CDR1 and CDR2: LNHDA, SQIVND (reference sequence). The CDR3 DNA sequence: TGTGCCAGTAGTCCCACATATAGCAATCAGCCCCAGCATTTT. Its translation is CASSPTYSNQPQHF.

The chain employs TRBV2 and TRBJ1-5; D might be TRBD1 (5 bases). The length of the CDR3 is 14 residues. Between the trimmed V and J ends, which lost 4 bases and 3 bases, there was a span of 10 bases. Germline lookup yields CDR1 SNHLY and CDR2 FYNNEI. CDR3 nucleotides: TGTGCCAGCAGTGGAGAGACAGACAATCAGCCCCAGCATTTT. Translation: CASSGETDNQPQHF.

J is TRBJ2-2 and V is TRBV28, with 8 bases identical to TRBD2. Germline CDR1 is MDHEN and CDR2 is SYDVKM. The CDR3 is made up of 14 amino acids. V trimming: 6 bases; J trimming: 6 bases; junction bases outside the gene matches: 6. The CDR3 sequence: CASRRGASPGELFF. In DNA, the CDR3 is TGTGCCAGCAGGCGGGGGGCATCCCCCGGGGAGCTGTTTTTT. Together with reference TRBV28 and TRBJ2-2, the CDR3 gives the full variable domain: DVKVTQSSRYLVKRTGEKVFLECVQDMDHENMFWYRQDPGLGLRLIYFSYDVKMKEKGDIPEGYSVSREKKERFSLILESASTNQTSMYLCASRRGASPGELFFGEGSRLTVL.

V and J are TRBV18 and TRBJ2-5; possibly TRBD1 for D (6 bases). The CDR3 extends over 14 amino acids. Germline CDR1 reads KGHSH; CDR2 reads LQKENI. The V end was cut by 6 bases, the J end by 1 base, with 12 bases between. The CDR3 DNA follows: TGTGCCAGCTCCTCCCAGACAGGCCAAGAGACCCAGTACTTC. It yields the protein CASSSQTGQETQYF.